The 4 T cell receptor beta chains in this list originate from one sample, sequenced in a study of T cells in Graves' hyperthyroidism and ophthalmopathy. Amplification of TCR beta CDR3 regions was performed using RNA transcripts as template. Primed by the HTBI set, a first-round RT-PCR was run on the TCR CDR3. TCRdb processed the multiplex PCR reads anew with MiXCR; each CDR3 protein has one entry. The table lists some 200,000 distinct CDR3 sequences, roughly 15% of them singletons, with 50% in the top ten. The sample consisted of blood. The receptors stem from a man over 45 with Graves' hyperthyroidism.

This clonotype showed up many times. V is TRBV10-2 and J is TRBJ2-5, with 7 positions matching TRBD1. Trimming took 4 bases from V and 7 from J; bases not matched to a gene: 15. There are 16 residues in the CDR3. Germline loops: CDR1 WSHSY, CDR2 SAAADI. DNA for the CDR3: TGCGCCAGCAGTGCCACACGGGACAGCCAGTTTAGGACCCAGTACTTC. It specifies CASSATRDSQFRTQYF.

This clonotype turned up a few times. Being one base from a much bigger clone, this may be a read error. CDR3 sequence (DNA): TGTGCCAGCAGCCCAGGGCTGGCGAACACCGGGGAGCTGTTTTTT. It yields the protein CASSPGLANTGELFF. V is TRBV28 and J is TRBJ2-2; possible D gene TRBD1, 5 bases. V was shortened by 6 bases and J by 0 bases, with 11 bases between the two germline ends. Germline-derived CDR1 and CDR2 are MDHEN and SYDVKM. This CDR3 has 15 residues. Based on the CDR3 plus reference TRBV28 and TRBJ2-2, the full variable domain is DVKVTQSSRYLVKRTGEKVFLECVQDMDHENMFWYRQDPGLGLRLIYFSYDVKMKEKGDIPEGYSVSREKKERFSLILESASTNQTSMYLCASSPGLANTGELFFGEGSRLTVL.

The V and J genes are TRBV6-2 or TRBV6-3 and TRBJ2-7, with D possibly TRBD1 on 6 matching bases. Germline CDR1 and CDR2: MNHEY and SVGEGT. The CDR3 consists of 15 residues. With 6 bases removed from V and 1 base from J, the gap between germline ends came to 16 bases. The CDR3 reads CASRPKGQGSYEQYF. In DNA, the CDR3 is TGTGCCAGCAGGCCTAAGGGGCAGGGGTCCTACGAGCAGTACTTC.

The chain combines TRBV20-1 with TRBJ2-7; D not certain. The CDR3 sequence is 11 residues long. Germline CDR1 reads DFQATT; CDR2 reads SNEGSKA (reference sequence). With 7 bases removed from V and 5 bases from J, the gap between germline ends came to 12 bases. The CDR3 nucleotides read TGCAGTGGTTTGGGCGTGGACGAGCAGTACTTC. This codes for CSGLGVDEQYF.